This entry lists 5 T cell receptor beta chains sequenced from one sample in a study of identical twins. TCRdb re-called the 5' RACE reads through MiXCR, storing one row per CDR3 protein. This repertoire shows 700,000 or so distinct CDR3 sequences, roughly 8% found once; its top ten account for 0.85% to 1%. The same data also went into a second study, on yellow fever vaccine responses in identical twins.

Sequences were obtained from PBMCs. These receptors originate from a woman aged 18 to 35 in good health.

The table lists this clonotype with a few counts. The V gene is TRBV4-1, the J gene TRBJ2-2; D is possibly TRBD2 (5 bases). V was clipped by 0 bases and J by 0 bases, with 11 bases between them. CDR1 and CDR2 from the germline V gene are MGHRA and YSYEKL. This CDR3 has 17 residues. The CDR3 region has the DNA TGCGCCAGCAGCCAAGATTTGACCGGGACGAACACCGGGGAGCTGTTTTTT. This encodes CASSQDLTGTNTGELFF.

The table lists this clonotype with many counts. The chain links TRBV20-1 to TRBJ2-1, with TRBD2 matching 11 bases. The CDR3 contains 15 residues. Trimming at V came to 6 bases and at J to 9 bases, leaving 13 bases not matched to a gene. CDR1 is DFQATT and CDR2 is SNEGSKA in the germline V gene (reference sequence). DNA for the CDR3: TGCAGTGCCAGTAGCGGGAGGGCCCCACTCGGTGAGCAGTTCTTC. Translation: CSASSGRAPLGEQFF.

In this sample, this clonotype turned up a few times. CDR3 region: CASSLGDRRREQYF. For the CDR3, the DNA is TGTGCCAGCAGTTTAGGAGACAGGAGGCGCGAGCAGTACTTC. This chain connects TRBV12-3 or TRBV12-4 to TRBJ2-7, with D perhaps matching TRBD1 (6 bases). The CDR3 totals 14 residues. Between the trimmed V and J ends, which lost 1 base and 6 bases, there was a span of 13 bases.

In this sample, this clonotype turned up a few times. The chain links TRBV27 to TRBJ2-7, with 9 bases lining up with TRBD1. The CDR3 contains 15 residues. After removal of 1 base from V and 4 bases from J, the junction contained 5 bases not matched to a gene. CDR1 is MNHEY and CDR2 is SMNVEV in the germline V gene (reference sequence). Here the CDR3 DNA reads TGTGCCAGCAGTTTATTGGGACAGGGTATGTACGAGCAGTACTTC. Translation gives CASSLLGQGMYEQYF.

This clonotype was recorded many times. This chain uses TRBV6-2 or TRBV6-3 with TRBJ2-3, with 7 bases identical to TRBD1. Unmatched junction bases numbered 4, after V lost 8 bases and J lost 2 bases. CDR1 and CDR2 (germline): MNHEY, SVGEGT. The CDR3 is 13 residues long. The CDR3 protein is CASRDRYTDTQYF. The DNA of the CDR3 is TGTGCCAGCCGGGACAGATACACAGATACGCAGTATTTT.